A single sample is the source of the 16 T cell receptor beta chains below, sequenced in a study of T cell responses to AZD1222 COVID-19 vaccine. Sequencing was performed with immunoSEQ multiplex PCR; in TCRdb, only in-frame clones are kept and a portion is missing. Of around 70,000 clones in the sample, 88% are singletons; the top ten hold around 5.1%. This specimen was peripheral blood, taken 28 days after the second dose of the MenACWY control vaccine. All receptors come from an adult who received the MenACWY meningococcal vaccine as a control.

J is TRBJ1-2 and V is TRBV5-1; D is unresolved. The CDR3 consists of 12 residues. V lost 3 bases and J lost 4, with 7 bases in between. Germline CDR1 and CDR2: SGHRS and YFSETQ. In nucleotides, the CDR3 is TGCGCCAGCAGCTCGGCAGGCTATGGCTACACCTTC. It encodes CASSSAGYGYTF.

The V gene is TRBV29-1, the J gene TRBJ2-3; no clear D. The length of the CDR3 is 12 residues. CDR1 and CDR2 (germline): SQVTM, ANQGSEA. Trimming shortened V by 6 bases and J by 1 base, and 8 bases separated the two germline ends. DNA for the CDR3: TGCAGCGTGGATCAGCGCACAGATACGCAGTATTTT. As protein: CSVDQRTDTQYF.

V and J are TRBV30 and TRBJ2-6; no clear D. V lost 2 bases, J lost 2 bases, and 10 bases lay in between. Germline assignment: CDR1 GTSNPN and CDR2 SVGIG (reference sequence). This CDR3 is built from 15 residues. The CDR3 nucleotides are TGTGCCTGGAGTTCGGGTGGTACTGGGGCCAACGTCCTGACTTTC. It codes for CAWSSGGTGANVLTF.

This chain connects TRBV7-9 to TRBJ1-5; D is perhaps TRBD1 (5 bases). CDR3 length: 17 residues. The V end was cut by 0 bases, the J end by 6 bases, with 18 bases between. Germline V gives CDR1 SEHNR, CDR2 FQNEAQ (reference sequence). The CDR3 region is CASSLASGQGWVQPQHF. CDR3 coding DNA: TGTGCCAGCAGCTTAGCTTCGGGGCAGGGATGGGTTCAGCCCCAGCATTTT.

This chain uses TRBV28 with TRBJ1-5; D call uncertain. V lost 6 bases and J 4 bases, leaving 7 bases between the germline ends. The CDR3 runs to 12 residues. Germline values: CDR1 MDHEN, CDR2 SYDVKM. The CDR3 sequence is CASRVTNQPQHF. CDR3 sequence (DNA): TGTGCCAGCAGAGTGACTAATCAGCCCCAGCATTTT.

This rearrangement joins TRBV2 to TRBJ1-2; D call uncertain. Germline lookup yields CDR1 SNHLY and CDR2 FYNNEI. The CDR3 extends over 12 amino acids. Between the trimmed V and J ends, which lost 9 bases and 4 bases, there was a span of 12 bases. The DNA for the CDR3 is TGTGCCAGGCAAAATGGGGTCTATGGCTACACCTTC. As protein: CARQNGVYGYTF.

The CDR3 region is CATSDPFGETQYF. The CDR3 DNA reads as TGTGCCACCAGTGACCCCTTTGGGGAGACCCAGTACTTC. The V call is TRBV24-1, the J call TRBJ2-5; the D is unclear. The germline V gene has CDR1 KGHDR and CDR2 SFDVKD. The CDR3 extends over 13 amino acids. V lost 4 bases, J lost 5 bases, and 10 bases lay in between.

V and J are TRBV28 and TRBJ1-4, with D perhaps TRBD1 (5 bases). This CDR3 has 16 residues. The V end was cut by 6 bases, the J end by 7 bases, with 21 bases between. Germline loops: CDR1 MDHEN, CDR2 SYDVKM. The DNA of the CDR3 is TGTGCCAGCAGCCATACAGGCGGGGTCGGGATTGAAAAACTGTTTTTT. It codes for CASSHTGGVGIEKLFF.

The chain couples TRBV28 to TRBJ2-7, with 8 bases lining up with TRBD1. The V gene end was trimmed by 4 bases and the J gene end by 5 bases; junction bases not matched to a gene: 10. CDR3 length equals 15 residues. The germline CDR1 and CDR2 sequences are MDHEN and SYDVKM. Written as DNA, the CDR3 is TGTGCCAGCAGTTCCGGACAGGGTGTTCCCCACGAGCAGTACTTC. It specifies CASSSGQGVPHEQYF.

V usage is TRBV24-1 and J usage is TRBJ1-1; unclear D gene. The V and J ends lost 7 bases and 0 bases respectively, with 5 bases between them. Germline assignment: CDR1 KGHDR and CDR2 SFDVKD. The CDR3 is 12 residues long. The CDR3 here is CATRDLNTEAFF. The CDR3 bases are TGTGCCACCAGAGACTTGAACACTGAAGCTTTCTTT.

The CDR3 protein is CASSSAVSYEQYF. DNA for the CDR3: TGCGCCAGCAGCTCTGCGGTCTCCTACGAGCAGTACTTC. The gene calls are TRBV5-1 and TRBJ2-7; D is unresolved. V was clipped by 3 bases and J by 0 bases, with 7 bases between them. The germline V gene has CDR1 SGHRS and CDR2 YFSETQ. The CDR3 runs to 13 residues. Full variable domain (remainder filled in from reference TRBV5-1 and TRBJ2-7): KAGVTQTPRYLIKTRGQQVTLSCSPISGHRSVSWYQQTPGQGLQFLFEYFSETQRNKGNFPGRFSGRQFSNSRSEMNVSTLELGDSALYLCASSSAVSYEQYFGPGTRLTVT.

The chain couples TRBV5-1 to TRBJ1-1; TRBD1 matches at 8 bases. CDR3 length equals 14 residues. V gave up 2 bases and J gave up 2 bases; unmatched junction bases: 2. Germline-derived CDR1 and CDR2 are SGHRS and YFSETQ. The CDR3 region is CASSFTGGNTEAFF. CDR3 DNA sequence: TGCGCCAGCAGCTTTACAGGGGGAAACACTGAAGCTTTCTTT.

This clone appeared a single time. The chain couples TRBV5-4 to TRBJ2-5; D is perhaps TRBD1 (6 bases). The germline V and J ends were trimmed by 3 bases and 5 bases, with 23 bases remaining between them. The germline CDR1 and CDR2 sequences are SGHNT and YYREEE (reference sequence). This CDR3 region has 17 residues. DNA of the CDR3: TGTGCCAGCAGCTCACGAACAGGGTTGATTCTCGGGGAGACCCAGTACTTC. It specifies CASSSRTGLILGETQYF.

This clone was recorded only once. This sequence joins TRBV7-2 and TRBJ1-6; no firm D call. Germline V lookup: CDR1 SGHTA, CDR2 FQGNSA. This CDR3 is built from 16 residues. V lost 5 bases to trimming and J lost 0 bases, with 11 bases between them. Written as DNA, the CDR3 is TGTGCCAGCAGCCCGGAGGCGAGCTCCTATAATTCACCCCTCCACTTT. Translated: CASSPEASSYNSPLHF.

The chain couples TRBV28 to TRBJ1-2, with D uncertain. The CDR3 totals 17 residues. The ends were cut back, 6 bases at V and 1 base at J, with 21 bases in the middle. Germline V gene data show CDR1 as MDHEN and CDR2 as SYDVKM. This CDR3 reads CASRSLPGLSNNYGYTF. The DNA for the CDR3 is TGTGCCAGCAGATCCCTCCCGGGGTTATCCAATAACTATGGCTACACCTTC.

CDR3: CASSQGQTHRAGGYTF. CDR3 sequence (DNA): TGCGCCAGCAGCCAAGGACAGACGCATCGGGCGGGTGGCTACACCTTC. The chain is built from TRBV4-1 and TRBJ1-2; tentative D call: TRBD1 (5 bases). CDR1 is MGHRA, CDR2 YSYEKL, per germline. The CDR3 sequence is 16 residues long. V was clipped by 1 base and J by 7 bases, with 19 bases between them.